This T cell receptor beta chain was retrieved from a study of human T cells and chemical hapten exposure. Across the study: Across samples, TCR yields varied, mostly owing to small differences in pooled library volumes.

Study observations and caveats: No shift was seen in TCRs above 1 in 1000 frequency with DPC sensitization.

Unfractionated whole blood was the source of the extracted total RNA. This clonotype was recorded many times. Antigen specificity is unknown. Unique molecular identifiers were linked by the library to individual cDNA molecules. Per the original data handling: 90,000 to 100,000 TCRs per sample was the median, with a range of roughly 23,224 to 750,000. TCRdb re-called the 5' RACE reads through MiXCR, storing one row per CDR3 protein. The V and J calls shown here were made by TCRdb, not taken from the authors' results. This table holds some 150,000 distinct CDR3 sequences, around 4% found once. Germline CDR1 and CDR2: DFQATT and SNEGSKA (reference sequence). The CDR3 runs to 20 residues. The trim removed 0 bases at V and 3 bases at J, leaving 18 bases unmatched.

The receptor's source is a female donor in good health. The chain recombines TRBV20-1 with TRBJ2-2; 8 positions agree with TRBD1. The CDR3 region has the DNA TGCAGTGCTAGAGATCCTTGGACAGGGCTGCGAGGGCGGGACACCGGGGAGCTGTTTTTT. Its translation: CSARDPWTGLRGRDTGELFF.